This T cell receptor beta chain was sequenced for a study of OX40 agonist ivuxolimab in advanced cancers. Study outcomes and limitations: Both CD4+ and CD8+ T cell populations in blood had undergone clonal expansion by week 6 at 0.1 to 3.0 mg/kg.

In this sample, this clone turned up once. Its antigen is not identified. Sequencing was performed with immunoSEQ multiplex PCR; in TCRdb, only in-frame clones are kept and a portion is missing. The table shows some 22,000 clones, with roughly 73% occurring only once. The CDR3 totals 15 residues. With V trimmed by 5 bases and J by 4 bases, 9 bases remained unmatched. Germline CDR1 and CDR2: MNHEY and SMNVEV (reference sequence). The sequencing used CD4+ or CD8+ T cells sorted from blood, collected in a trial of the OX40 agonist ivuxolimab. The V and J genes are TRBV27 and TRBJ2-3; 7 bases match TRBD1. The receptor was isolated from an adult with an advanced solid tumor such as melanoma, head and neck, liver or kidney cancer. The CDR3 DNA sequence: TGTGCCAGCAGTGGCCCGACAGGGCCCGCAGATACGCAGTATTTT. Translated, it gives CASSGPTGPADTQYF.